The 14 T cell receptor beta chains below were found in one sample sequenced in a study of regulatory T cells in long-lasting Graves disease. Specified time point: persistent/refractory GD, antithyroid drugs over 5 years with positive TRAb. RNA from PBMCs was the source of the TCR library. Arm-PCR of CDR3 regions and iRepertoire HTBI primers were the basis on which TCR beta libraries were built. TCRdb processed the multiplex PCR reads anew with MiXCR; each CDR3 protein has one entry. The data show 350,000 to 450,000 distinct CDR3 sequences, with roughly 23% seen just once and 28% held by the top ten. This material consisted of peripheral blood mononuclear cells (PBMCs), taken when the disease was refractory, from a patient treated with antithyroid drugs. Receptor source: a middle-aged woman with Graves disease.

The table lists this clonotype with many counts. V usage is TRBV29-1 and J usage is TRBJ1-5; D ambiguous. Trimming pared 4 bases from V and 1 base from J, leaving 8 bases between. CDR1 is SQVTM and CDR2 is ANQGSEA in the germline V gene. This CDR3 region has 13 residues. CDR3 DNA sequence: TGCAGCGTTGTTTGGGTCAGCAATCAGCCCCAGCATTTT. The encoded protein is CSVVWVSNQPQHF.

The sample holds many counts of this clonotype. The chain combines TRBV7-9 with TRBJ1-2; D remains unclear. The length of the CDR3 is 13 residues. From germline, CDR1 is SEHNR and CDR2 FQNEAQ (reference sequence). Trimming took 3 bases from V and 4 from J, leaving 9 bases between them. The CDR3 here is CASSFLGIYGYTF. DNA for the CDR3: TGTGCCAGCAGCTTCCTTGGGATCTATGGCTACACCTTC. The variable domain in full, with the rest retrieved from reference TRBV7-9 and TRBJ1-2, is DTGVSQNPRHKITKRGQNVTFRCDPISEHNRLYWYRQTLGQGPEFLTYFQNEAQLEKSRLLSDRFSAERPKGSFSTLEIQRTEQGDSAMYLCASSFLGIYGYTFGSGTRLTVV.

J is TRBJ2-1 and V is TRBV19, with 10 bases fitting TRBD2. Per germline, CDR1 LNHDA and CDR2 SQIVND (reference sequence). This CDR3 comprises 16 residues. J was trimmed by 7 bases and V by 5 bases; bases with no gene match: 11. CDR3: CASSPRASGRANEQFF. CDR3 nucleotides: TGTGCCAGTAGTCCCCGTGCTAGCGGGAGAGCGAATGAGCAGTTCTTC.

Notes on this clonotype: A much bigger clone sits one base away, suggesting this may be a read error. The chain has TRBV20-1 and TRBJ2-2; TRBD1 aligns across 10 bases. This CDR3 has 14 residues. The germline CDR1 and CDR2 sequences are DFQATT and SNEGSKA (reference sequence). The CDR3 sequence: CGADRGLGTGELFF. The CDR3 DNA reads as TGCGGTGCAGACAGGGGGCTTGGTACCGGGGAGCTGTTTTTT.

There are many counts of this clonotype. The genes are TRBV28 and TRBJ1-1; TRBD1 is a possible D gene (6 bases). Trimming shortened V by 6 bases and J by 3 bases, and 17 bases separated the two germline ends. The length of the CDR3 is 15 residues. Per the germline V gene, CDR1 is MDHEN and CDR2 is SYDVKM. In DNA form, the CDR3 reads TGTGCCAGCAGCCCTAGGACAGCCCGGTACACTGAAGCTTTCTTT. It translates to CASSPRTARYTEAFF.

A few counts support this clonotype. The CDR3 is CASSSEREGPWEQYF. DNA of the CDR3: TGTGCCAGCAGTTCCGAGCGGGAGGGCCCATGGGAGCAGTACTTC. This sequence joins TRBV27 and TRBJ2-7; TRBD2 matches 10 bases. This CDR3 is built from 15 residues. Looked up from germline, CDR1 is MNHEY and CDR2 is SMNVEV (reference sequence). The V segment lost 4 bases and the J segment 7 bases; nucleotides outside the gene matches: 10.

This clonotype showed up just a few times. The J gene is TRBJ2-5, the V gene TRBV11-2; 8 bases fit TRBD2. This CDR3 comprises 14 residues. J was trimmed by 5 bases and V by 5 bases; bases with no gene match: 7. Germline CDR1 is SGHAT and CDR2 is FQNNGV. The CDR3 loop is CASSKDIAGETQYF. CDR3 nucleotides: TGTGCCAGCAGCAAAGATATAGCGGGGGAGACCCAGTACTTC.

This clonotype has just a few counts. The J gene is TRBJ1-2, the V gene TRBV19; 9 nucleotides align to TRBD1. Germline CDR1 reads LNHDA; CDR2 reads SQIVND (reference sequence). V lost 5 bases and J lost 7; bases outside the gene matches: 8. This CDR3 contains 14 residues. The chain's CDR3 is CASSSGTGRSGYTF. The CDR3 nucleotides read TGTGCCAGTAGTTCCGGGACAGGGAGGTCTGGCTACACCTTC.

This clonotype came up many times. The chain is built from TRBV27 and TRBJ1-1; the match to TRBD1 covers 9 bases. Unmatched junction bases numbered 9, after V lost 5 bases and J lost 5 bases. CDR3 length: 15 amino acids. Looked up from germline, CDR1 is MNHEY and CDR2 is SMNVEV (reference sequence). The CDR3 sequence is CASSRQTGGRTEAFF. DNA of the CDR3: TGTGCCAGCAGTCGACAGACAGGGGGAAGGACTGAAGCTTTCTTT.

This clonotype showed up many times. The chain carries TRBV6-1 and TRBJ1-2; D gene ambiguous. Trimming pared 6 bases from V and 5 bases from J, leaving 16 bases between. Germline V gives CDR1 MNHNS, CDR2 SASEGT. The CDR3 contains 14 residues. The CDR3 is CASRKMDGSYGYTF. Here the CDR3 DNA reads TGTGCCAGCAGGAAGATGGACGGATCTTATGGCTACACCTTC.

Notes on this clonotype: At one end, the junction sequence differs from germline, possibly due to a read error. The V call is TRBV29-1, the J call TRBJ2-3; D perhaps matches TRBD2 (5 bases). Per the germline V gene, CDR1 is SQVTM and CDR2 is ANQGSEA. This CDR3 spans 12 amino acids. The CDR3 here is CSVADSTDTQYF. The CDR3, as DNA: TGTAGCGTTGCAGACTCAACAGATACGCAGTATTTT.

This clonotype occurred a few times. V gene TRBV6-1 combines with J gene TRBJ2-4, with a possible D match to TRBD2 (6 bases). CDR1 and CDR2 (germline): MNHNS, SASEGT. There are 18 residues in the CDR3. The V gene lost 2 bases and the J gene lost 1 base, with 18 bases spanning the gap. Here the CDR3 reads CASSEFGGLSGAKNIQYF. The CDR3 DNA reads as TGTGCCAGCAGTGAATTCGGGGGTCTTTCTGGGGCCAAAAACATTCAGTACTTC.

This clonotype has at least ten counts. The rearrangement links TRBV20-1 to TRBJ2-2, with 10 bases that match TRBD2. V was pared by 1 base and J by 5 bases, with 1 base of the junction left unmatched. CDR3 length: 14 residues. Germline CDR1 and CDR2: DFQATT and SNEGSKA (reference sequence). This chain's CDR3 is CSARGTSGTGELFF. The CDR3 region has the DNA TGCAGTGCTAGAGGGACTAGCGGAACCGGGGAGCTGTTTTTT.

At least ten counts were recorded for this clonotype. The chain recombines TRBV14 with TRBJ2-7; weak D call: TRBD2 (6 bases). With 6 bases removed from V and 2 bases from J, the gap between germline ends came to 11 bases. The germline V gene encodes CDR1 SGHDN and CDR2 FVKESK. The CDR3 loop spans 13 amino acids. The CDR3 bases are TGTGCCAGCAGTCGCGGGAACACCTACGAGCAGTACTTC. Translated, it gives CASSRGNTYEQYF.